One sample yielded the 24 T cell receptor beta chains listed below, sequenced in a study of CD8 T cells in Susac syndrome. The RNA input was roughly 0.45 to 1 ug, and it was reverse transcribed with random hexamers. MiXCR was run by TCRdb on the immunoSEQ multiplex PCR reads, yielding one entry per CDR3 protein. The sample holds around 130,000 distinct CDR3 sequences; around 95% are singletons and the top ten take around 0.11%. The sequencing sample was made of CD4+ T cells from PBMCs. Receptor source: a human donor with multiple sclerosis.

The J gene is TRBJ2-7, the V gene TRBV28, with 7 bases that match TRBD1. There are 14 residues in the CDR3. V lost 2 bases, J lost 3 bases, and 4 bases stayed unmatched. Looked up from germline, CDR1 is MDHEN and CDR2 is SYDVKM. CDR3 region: CASSLGTAHYEQYF. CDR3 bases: TGTGCCAGCAGTTTAGGGACAGCGCACTACGAGCAGTACTTC.

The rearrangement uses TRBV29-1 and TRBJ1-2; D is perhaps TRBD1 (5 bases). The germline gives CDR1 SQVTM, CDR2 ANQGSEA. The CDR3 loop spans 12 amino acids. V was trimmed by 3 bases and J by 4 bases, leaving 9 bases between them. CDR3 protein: CSVERGSYGYTF. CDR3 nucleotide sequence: TGCAGCGTTGAGAGGGGTAGCTATGGCTACACCTTC.

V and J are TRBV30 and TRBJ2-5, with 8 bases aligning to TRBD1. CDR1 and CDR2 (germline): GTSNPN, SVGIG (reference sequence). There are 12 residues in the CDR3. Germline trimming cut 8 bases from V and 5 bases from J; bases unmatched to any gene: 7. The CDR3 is CAGDRGTETQYF. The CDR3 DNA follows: TGTGCCGGCGACAGGGGAACGGAGACCCAGTACTTC.

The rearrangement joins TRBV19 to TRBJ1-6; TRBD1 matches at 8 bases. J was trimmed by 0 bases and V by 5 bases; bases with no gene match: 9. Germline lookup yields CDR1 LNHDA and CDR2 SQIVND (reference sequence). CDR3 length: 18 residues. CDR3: CASSPRTGTSSYNSPLHF. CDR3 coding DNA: TGTGCCAGTAGTCCTCGGACAGGGACGAGCTCCTATAATTCACCCCTCCACTTT. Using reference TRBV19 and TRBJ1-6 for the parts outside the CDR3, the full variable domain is DGGITQSPKYLFRKEGQNVTLSCEQNLNHDAMYWYRQDPGQGLRLIYYSQIVNDFQKGDIAEGYSVSREKKESFPLTVTSAQKNPTAFYLCASSPRTGTSSYNSPLHFGNGTRLTVT.

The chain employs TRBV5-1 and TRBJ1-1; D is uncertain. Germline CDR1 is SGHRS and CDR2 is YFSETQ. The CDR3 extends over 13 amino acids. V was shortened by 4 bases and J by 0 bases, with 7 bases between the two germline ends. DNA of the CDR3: TGCGCCAGCAGCGCCGGGATGAACACTGAAGCTTTCTTT. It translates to CASSAGMNTEAFF.

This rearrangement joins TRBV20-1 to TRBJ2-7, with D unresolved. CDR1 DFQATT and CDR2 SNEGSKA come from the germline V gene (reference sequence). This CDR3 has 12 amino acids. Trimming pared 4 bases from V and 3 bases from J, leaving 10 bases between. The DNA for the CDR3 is TGCAGTGCTACCGGCCCCTACTACGAGCAGTACTTC. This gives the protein CSATGPYYEQYF.

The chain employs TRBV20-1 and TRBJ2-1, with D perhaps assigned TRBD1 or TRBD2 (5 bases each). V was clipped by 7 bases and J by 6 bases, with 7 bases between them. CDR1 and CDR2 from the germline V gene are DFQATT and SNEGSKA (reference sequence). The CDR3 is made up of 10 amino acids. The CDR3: CSVRGNEQFF. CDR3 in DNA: TGCAGTGTGAGGGGCAATGAGCAGTTCTTC.

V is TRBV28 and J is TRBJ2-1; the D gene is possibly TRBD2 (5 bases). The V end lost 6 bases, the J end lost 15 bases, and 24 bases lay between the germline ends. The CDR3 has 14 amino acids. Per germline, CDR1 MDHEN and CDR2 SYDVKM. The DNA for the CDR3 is TGTGCCAGCAGACTCCCAGGAAAAGCGGAAAATCGGTTCTTC. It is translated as CASRLPGKAENRFF.

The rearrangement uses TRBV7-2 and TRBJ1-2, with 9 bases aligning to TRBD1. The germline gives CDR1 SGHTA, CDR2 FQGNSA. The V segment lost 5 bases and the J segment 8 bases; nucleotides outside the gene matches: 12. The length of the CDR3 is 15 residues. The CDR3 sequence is CASSPFKPTGGGYTF. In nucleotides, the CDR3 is TGTGCCAGCAGCCCGTTTAAACCGACAGGGGGAGGCTACACCTTC.

For the CDR3, the DNA is TGTGCCAGCAGCTTAAATCTTAGGGCCCGGTCCGAGCAGTACTTC. It specifies CASSLNLRARSEQYF. The chain is built from TRBV7-8 and TRBJ2-7; no firm D call. The ends were cut back, 2 bases at V and 6 bases at J, with 17 bases in the middle. CDR1 SGHVS and CDR2 FQNEAQ come from the germline V gene. This CDR3 contains 15 residues. Using reference TRBV7-8 and TRBJ2-7 for the parts outside the CDR3, the full variable domain is GAGVSQSPRYKVAKRGQDVALRCDPISGHVSLFWYQQALGQGPEFLTYFQNEAQLDKSGLPSDRFFAERPEGSVSTLKIQRTQQEDSAVYLCASSLNLRARSEQYFGPGTRLTVT.

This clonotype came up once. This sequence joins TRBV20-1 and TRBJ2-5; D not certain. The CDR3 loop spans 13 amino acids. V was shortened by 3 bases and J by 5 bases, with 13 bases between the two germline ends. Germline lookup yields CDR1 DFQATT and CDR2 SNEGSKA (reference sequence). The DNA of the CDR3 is TGCAGTGCTAGGTTGGGGTTTTCGGAGACCCAGTACTTC. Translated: CSARLGFSETQYF.

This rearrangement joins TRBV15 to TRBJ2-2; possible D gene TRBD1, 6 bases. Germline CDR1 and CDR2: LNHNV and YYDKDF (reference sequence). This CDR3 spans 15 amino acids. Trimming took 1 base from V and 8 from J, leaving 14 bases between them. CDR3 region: CATSRVDRGQGELFF. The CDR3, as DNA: TGTGCCACCAGCAGAGTGGACAGAGGTCAGGGGGAGCTGTTTTTT.

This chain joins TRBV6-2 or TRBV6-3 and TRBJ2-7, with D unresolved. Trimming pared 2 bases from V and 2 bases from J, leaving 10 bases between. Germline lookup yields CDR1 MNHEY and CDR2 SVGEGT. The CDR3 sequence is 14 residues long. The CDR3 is CASSYGLQTYEQYF. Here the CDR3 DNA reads TGTGCCAGCAGTTACGGCCTCCAGACCTACGAGCAGTACTTC.

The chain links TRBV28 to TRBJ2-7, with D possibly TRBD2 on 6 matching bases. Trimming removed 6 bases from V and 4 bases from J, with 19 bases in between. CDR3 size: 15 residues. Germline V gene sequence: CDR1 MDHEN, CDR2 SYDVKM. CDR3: CASSPNTAGQYEQYF. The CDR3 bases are TGTGCCAGCAGCCCAAATACTGCGGGGCAGTACGAGCAGTACTTC.

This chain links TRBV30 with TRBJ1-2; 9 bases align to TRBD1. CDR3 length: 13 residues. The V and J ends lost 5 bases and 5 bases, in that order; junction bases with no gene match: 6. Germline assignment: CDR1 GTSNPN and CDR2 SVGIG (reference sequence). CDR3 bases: TGTGCCTGGCTAGACAGGGGGGATTATGGCTACACCTTC. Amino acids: CAWLDRGDYGYTF.

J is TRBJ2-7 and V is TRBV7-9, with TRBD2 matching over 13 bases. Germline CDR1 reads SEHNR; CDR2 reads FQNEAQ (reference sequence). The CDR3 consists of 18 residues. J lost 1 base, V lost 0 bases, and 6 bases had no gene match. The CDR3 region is CASSLARKGLAGSYEQYF. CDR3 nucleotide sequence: TGTGCCAGCAGCTTAGCGCGGAAGGGACTAGCGGGGTCCTACGAGCAGTACTTC.

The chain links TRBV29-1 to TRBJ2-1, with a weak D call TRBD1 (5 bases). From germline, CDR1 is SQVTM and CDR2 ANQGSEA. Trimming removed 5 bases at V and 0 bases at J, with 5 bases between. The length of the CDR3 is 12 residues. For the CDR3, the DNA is TGCAGCGTTAGGGGCTCCTACAATGAGCAGTTCTTC. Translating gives CSVRGSYNEQFF.

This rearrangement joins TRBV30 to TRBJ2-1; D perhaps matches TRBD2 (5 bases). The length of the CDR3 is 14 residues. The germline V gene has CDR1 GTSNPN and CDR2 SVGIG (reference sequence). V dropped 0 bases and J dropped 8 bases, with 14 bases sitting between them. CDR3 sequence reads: CAWSVLAWGDEQFF. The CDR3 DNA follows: TGTGCCTGGAGTGTATTGGCCTGGGGAGATGAGCAGTTCTTC.

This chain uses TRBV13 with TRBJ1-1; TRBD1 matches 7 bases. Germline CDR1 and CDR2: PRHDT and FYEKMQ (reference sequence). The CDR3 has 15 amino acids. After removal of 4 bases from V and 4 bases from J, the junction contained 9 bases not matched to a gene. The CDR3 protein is CASSYNRGRSTEAFF. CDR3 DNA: TGTGCCAGCAGCTACAACAGGGGAAGGAGCACTGAAGCTTTCTTT.

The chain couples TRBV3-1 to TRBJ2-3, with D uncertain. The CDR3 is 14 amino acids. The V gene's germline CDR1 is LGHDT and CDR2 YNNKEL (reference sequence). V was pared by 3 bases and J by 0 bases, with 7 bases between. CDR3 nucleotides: TGTGCCAGCAGCCACGAAACTAGCACAGATACGCAGTATTTT. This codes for CASSHETSTDTQYF.

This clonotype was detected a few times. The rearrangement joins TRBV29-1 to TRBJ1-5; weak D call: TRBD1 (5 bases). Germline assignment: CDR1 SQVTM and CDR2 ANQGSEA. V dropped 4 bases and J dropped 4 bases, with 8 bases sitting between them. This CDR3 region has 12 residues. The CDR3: CSVGQLNQPQHF. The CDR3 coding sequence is TGCAGCGTTGGACAGCTTAATCAGCCCCAGCATTTT.

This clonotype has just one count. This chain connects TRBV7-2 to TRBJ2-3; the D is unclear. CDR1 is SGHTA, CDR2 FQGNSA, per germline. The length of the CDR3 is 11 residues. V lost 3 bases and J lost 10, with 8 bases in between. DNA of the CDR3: TGTGCCAGCAGCTTCGGCGAGGCGCAGTATTTT. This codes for CASSFGEAQYF.

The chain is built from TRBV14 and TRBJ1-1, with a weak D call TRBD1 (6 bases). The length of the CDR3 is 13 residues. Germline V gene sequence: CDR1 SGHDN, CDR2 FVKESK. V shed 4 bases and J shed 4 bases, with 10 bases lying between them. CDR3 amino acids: CASSLGHLTEAFF. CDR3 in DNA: TGTGCCAGCAGCCTGGGACACCTCACTGAAGCTTTCTTT.

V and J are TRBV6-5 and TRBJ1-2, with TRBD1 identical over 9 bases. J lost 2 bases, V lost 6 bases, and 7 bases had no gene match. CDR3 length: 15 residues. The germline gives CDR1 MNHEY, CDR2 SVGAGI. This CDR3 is CASRKSGQGNYGYTF. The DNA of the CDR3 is TGTGCCAGCAGGAAGTCGGGACAGGGAAACTATGGCTACACCTTC.